This T cell receptor (beta chain) was sequenced for a study of cytomegalovirus exposure and HLA in healthy donors listed by TCRdb under 2017. About the investigation overall: According to an earlier analysis of a few hundred of the donors, 200 million or so T cells yielded approximately 120 million unique TCR beta sequences and 276 Gb of sequence data. In a later analysis, previously published TCR beta repertoires from 550 to 700 donors were re-analyzed and high-resolution HLA genotyping was added so that TCR occurrence patterns could be studied. To predict cytomegalovirus infection status, the study combined high-throughput TCR immunosequencing, statistical association of individual TCRs with disease status, and machine learning. An early release covering just under 650 HLA-typed donors comprised roughly 300 gigabases of sequencing data and about 90 million unique TCR sequences. The study aimed to test whether cataloging public T cell receptors could reveal signatures of past pathogen exposure. Among 300 to 500 genotyped donors of the cohort, an average of around 250,000 unique TCR beta nucleotide sequences was sequenced per donor, of which roughly 17% were non-productive. In an earlier analysis of roughly 580 of the donors, high-throughput TCR beta sequencing was used to judge whether each TCR beta V gene segment behaved as functional or pseudogenic. The study used immunosequencing to profile the T cell repertoires of approximately 650 subjects and linked those repertoires to cytomegalovirus serostatus. Among the roughly 400 genotyped donors, 75% to 90% belonged to the genetic ancestry cluster associated with self-reported Caucasian donors. Alongside the repertoire data, information on donor age, sex, ethnicity and CMV serostatus was compiled. About five DR-DQ haplotypes were treated as single units for association and clustering because of strong linkage in the cohort. Rather than drawing on any new phenotypic data, the later analysis identified candidate immune exposures from TCR beta sequences and the way those sequences occurred across donors. Along with the approximately 700-subject first cohort, a separate validation cohort of over a hundred different subjects was used. A later genetic analysis used genome-wide SNP genotypes for about 65% of the roughly 670 donors, treating that subset as a discovery cohort. Typing coverage varied by locus: roughly 629-630 donors for A, B, C, DRB1 and DQB1; roughly 520 for DQA1; about 600 for DPA1; 450 to 480 for DPB1. All discovery cohort repertoires had been generated using a single sequencing platform. HLA typing covered class I and class II loci at four-digit resolution.

The library was produced with the immunoSEQ multiplex PCR assay. For the multiplex PCR, a mixture combining 60 forward primers for TCR Vbeta segments and 13 reverse primers for TCR Jbeta segments was used. A multiplex PCR assay on genomic DNA amplified the CDR3 region of rearranged TCR beta genes. On the Illumina HiSeq System, the amplified TCR beta libraries were sequenced as 87-base-pair reads. As for the authors' bioinformatics: In a later analysis, tens of millions of unique TCR beta chains were counted across the 650 to 700 repertoires, and roughly 11 million of these chains were shared by at least two donors. To remove PCR and sequencing errors, raw reads were error-corrected and collapsed into unique sequences using a nearest-neighbor algorithm that merged closely related sequences. CDR3 sequences were aligned to IMGT reference sequences to assign V, D and J gene segments. For a sequence to be retained, at least a six-nucleotide match to both a V gene segment and a J gene segment was required. A rearrangement counted as productive if the CDR3 had no stop codons and remained in frame with V and J, and every other rearrangement counted as non-productive. Following IMGT convention, CDR3 was defined as the stretch from the second conserved V-encoded cysteine up to the conserved J-encoded phenylalanine. In an earlier analysis of more than 550 of the donors, sequences lacking an unambiguous match to a single V gene segment were excluded. In an earlier analysis of roughly 600 of the donors, a V segment was called functional when productive rearrangements were above 56.7%, and segregating when the standard deviation between donors exceeded 5%. A statistical classification framework was developed to diagnose cytomegalovirus status using the catalog of TCR beta chain sequences. In a later analysis, V and J genes were assigned by comparing TCR nucleotide sequences against IMGT/GENE-DB human TR gene sequences. A later analysis assigned CDR3 sequences and most-parsimonious VDJ recombination scenarios with the TCRdist pipeline. In a later analysis, each TCR beta chain was defined by its CDR3 amino acid sequence together with its V-gene family, and reads without a unique V-gene family were excluded. To address suspected cross-contamination and a sequencing artifact, a later analysis removed a few hundred highly shared, low-generation-probability nucleotide sequences. A later analysis calculated a clonal expansion index for each public chain from normalized within-repertoire ranks of inferred template counts. In a later analysis, generation probabilities were computed with a VDJ recombination model fitted to out-of-frame rearrangements, and the resulting probabilities were checked against IGoR. In a later analysis, TCR-TCR, TCR-HLA and TCR-CMV co-occurrence was scored with hypergeometric tests, and a repertoire-size bias correction was applied to TCR pairs. False discovery rates were estimated in a later analysis by permuting HLA or CMV assignments 20 times. In a later analysis, co-occurring TCRs were grouped using DBSCAN, with TCRdist sequence similarity added in when clustering inside HLA-allele-positive subsets. Repertoires with fewer than 30,000 or more than 120,000 public chains were left out of co-occurrence clustering, as were roughly five repertoires with anomalous nucleotide sharing. What TCRdb holds here is the immuneACCESS table cut down to in-frame rearrangements. Part of the clones is not present; checked against another copy, under half of the missing clones reflect an unresolved V gene, and the others are unexplained. The DNA gave D and trimming, while V, J and clone size come from that table. Here the sample has about 98,000 clones; under 80% occur a single time. The top ten hold 1.5% to 2% of the sample.

In total, roughly 670 healthy bone marrow donors made up the cohort. All cohort members were sampled while nominally healthy, although unrecorded immune exposures were likely present. The donor was CMV seronegative and was included in the group of a few hundred seronegative cohort members. A peripheral blood sample was collected from each donor, and TCR beta sequencing was performed on peripheral blood mononuclear cells. Genomic DNA extraction from the blood cell samples was performed with the Qiagen DNeasy Blood Extraction Kit. As for this clone: Its target antigen remains unknown. No base-level quality is on record; no much larger clone is a single base apart.

What the authors observed across the whole study: A later genetic analysis associated a missense DCLRE1C variant with V-gene and J-gene trimming of TCR beta chains, and an independent cohort replicated the association. In a later analysis, HLA-associated TCR beta chains showed more clonal expansion and lower generation probabilities than non-associated chains that were equally common. In an earlier analysis of about 540 of the donors, most TCR beta V segments were observed in productive rearrangements about 87% or about 30% of the time, broadly matching IMGT annotations. In a later analysis, over 15,000 TCR beta sequences were associated with specific HLA alleles at a false discovery rate of 0.05. While some public TCRs were present in many individuals, most TCR sequences turned up only very rarely across donors. A later analysis found that TCR association rates varied across HLA loci, with DRB1 alleles showing the most associated TCRs and HLA-C alleles the fewest. The study listed around 160 TCR beta chains as associated with cytomegalovirus. The authors suggested that the approach could potentially be generalized to other disease states and immunological phenotypes. Correlated functional status among segregating V segments might be attributable to linkage disequilibrium, but an unknown experimental factor could not be ruled out. The sequencing pipeline was judged likely to have produced a cluster of highly shared sequence variants as a technical artifact. According to a later analysis, parvovirus B19, influenza, CMV and Epstein-Barr virus appeared linked to several top co-occurrence clusters. For the cohort, immune exposure information was limited to CMV serostatus. A further reported finding was that TCR beta sequences accurately predicted the HLA-A and HLA-B alleles for most subjects in the first cohort. Because counts were too low, 15 to 20 rarely observed V segments, including chromosome 9 orphons, were left out of the earlier analysis of a few hundred of the donors. In this cohort, only TCR beta chains were sequenced, and detectable features were limited by the absence of alpha or paired-chain data. Presence/absence analyses assumed roughly uniform sequencing depth across donors, an assumption that may not hold. A few of the identified cytomegalovirus-associated TCR beta chains were confirmed in vitro to be specific for cytomegalovirus antigens. The classifier was reported to diagnose cytomegalovirus status with high specificity and sensitivity in both the original cohort and the validation cohort. According to a later genetic analysis, donors in an Asian-associated ancestry cluster had fewer N-insertions in productive TCRs than the roughly 670-donor mean. Strong co-occurrence of HLA alleles, especially DR and DQ, made assigning TCR associations to individual alleles difficult. Because HLA typing was missing for some donors at each locus, association tests included only the typed subset. Most CMV-associated TCR beta chains appeared to be HLA-restricted in a later analysis, and the HLA associations seemed to be driven largely by CMV exposure.

This clonotype was obtained from a male donor in good health and CMV-seronegative. The sequenced sample consisted of PBMCs.

The DNA sequence is given as TGTGCCAGCAGCTTTTCGCCCGGGACAGGGGGCGAGCAGTACTTC. Its translation reads: CASSFSPGTGGEQYF. The V and J segments used are TRBV11-2 and TRBJ2-7, and TRBD1 aligns with 11 junction nucleotides. Via the germline V gene, CDR1 is SGHAT and CDR2 FQNNGV. Trimmed from V: 3 bases; trimmed from J: 6 bases; junction bases lacking a gene match: 7. The CDR3 runs 15 amino acids, cysteine and phenylalanine included. Of the read, only the CDR3 DNA is kept; its 45 bases are in frame from base 1.